A single sample gave rise to the 20 T cell receptor beta chains below, sequenced in a study of CD8 T cells in Susac syndrome (dated by TCRdb to the late 2010s). The library was obtained by the immunoSEQ multiplex PCR assay. RNA was extracted using the RNeasy kit, and about 0.5 to 1 ug of the RNA was reverse transcribed with random hexamers. TCRdb applied fastp at Q25 and MiXCR to the public reads, then kept only in-frame beta chains. Rows are unified per CDR3 protein, each entry keeping the most common DNA and genes. The sample has hundreds of thousands of distinct CDR3 sequences on record, 70% to 90% of them singletons. The ten largest make up about 0.11% of the sample. Sequencing used CD8+ T cells from PBMCs. The receptors here all came from a human donor with multiple sclerosis.

The CDR3 is CATSDLLGRDHQPQHF. The CDR3 nucleotides are TGTGCCACCAGTGATTTGCTCGGCAGGGACCATCAGCCCCAGCATTTT. The chain is built from TRBV24-1 and TRBJ1-5; D possibly corresponds to TRBD1 (5 bases). V shed 0 bases and J shed 5 bases, with 13 bases lying between them. The CDR3 spans 16 residues. Germline values: CDR1 KGHDR, CDR2 SFDVKD.

The V call is TRBV13, the J call TRBJ1-2, with D perhaps TRBD1 (5 bases). The CDR3 loop spans 15 amino acids. Germline CDR1 is PRHDT and CDR2 is FYEKMQ (reference sequence). V lost 4 bases and J lost 5, with 17 bases in between. The CDR3 DNA sequence: TGTGCCAGCAGCTCTGGACAAAGACTCCATTATGGCTACACCTTC. Translating gives CASSSGQRLHYGYTF.

The rearrangement joins TRBV20-1 to TRBJ2-7, with D perhaps TRBD2 (5 bases). This CDR3 is 15 amino acids long. V gave up 0 bases and J gave up 0 bases, with 12 bases separating them. Germline CDR1 is DFQATT and CDR2 is SNEGSKA (reference sequence). CDR3 protein: CSARDEASRSYEQYF. Here the CDR3 DNA reads TGCAGTGCTAGAGATGAGGCTAGCCGCTCCTACGAGCAGTACTTC.

The chain joins TRBV11-2 to TRBJ1-1; the D is unclear. The CDR3 is made up of 9 amino acids. Germline assignment: CDR1 SGHAT and CDR2 FQNNGV. The germline V and J ends were trimmed by 6 bases and 11 bases, with 7 bases remaining between them. DNA for the CDR3: TGTGCCAGCAGTCCCGGGGCTTTCTTT. It translates to CASSPGAFF.

This clonotype has only a few counts. V gene TRBV7-3 combines with J gene TRBJ2-3; 12 bases are a match to TRBD2. Unmatched junction bases numbered 4, after V lost 3 bases and J lost 0 bases. From germline, CDR1 is SGHTA and CDR2 FQGTGA. The CDR3 covers 17 residues. The CDR3 coding sequence is TGTGCCAGCAGCTTGAGAGGGACTAGCGGGAGCACAGATACGCAGTATTTT. It codes for CASSLRGTSGSTDTQYF.

The chain carries TRBV7-2 and TRBJ2-1; TRBD2 matches at 7 bases. Germline V CDR1 and CDR2: SGHTA, FQGNSA. Germline trimming cut 3 bases from V and 7 bases from J; bases unmatched to any gene: 18. The CDR3 is made up of 18 amino acids. CDR3 nucleotides: TGTGCCAGCAGCTTCCCCCTAACGGGCGGGAGACAGTGGAATGAGCAGTTCTTC. Its protein product is CASSFPLTGGRQWNEQFF.

The chain couples TRBV30 to TRBJ2-1; 13 nucleotides match TRBD2. The germline V gene has CDR1 GTSNPN and CDR2 SVGIG (reference sequence). V lost 2 bases, J lost 9 bases, and 7 bases stayed unmatched. CDR3 length equals 15 residues. The CDR3 loop reads CAWSRWRLAGGEQFF. DNA of the CDR3: TGTGCCTGGAGTCGTTGGAGACTAGCGGGAGGTGAGCAGTTCTTC. The full variable domain, in which reference TRBV30 and TRBJ2-1 provide the parts outside the CDR3, is SQTIHQWPATLVQPVGSPLSLECTVEGTSNPNLYWYRQAAGRGLQLLFYSVGIGQISSEVPQNLSASRPQDRQFILSSKKLLLSDSGFYLCAWSRWRLAGGEQFFGPGTRLTVL.

The chain employs TRBV6-1 and TRBJ1-6; the match to TRBD1 covers 7 bases. The CDR3 has 16 amino acids. Trimming took 1 base from V and 7 from J; bases not matched to a gene: 7. Germline assignment: CDR1 MNHNS and CDR2 SASEGT. The CDR3 is CASSEERGQGNSPLHF. The CDR3, as DNA: TGTGCCAGCAGTGAAGAAAGGGGGCAGGGGAATTCACCCCTCCACTTT.

The chain links TRBV6-1 to TRBJ2-7; 8 bases align to TRBD1. V was clipped by 6 bases and J by 0 bases; unmatched bases: 10. Per germline, CDR1 MNHNS and CDR2 SASEGT. The CDR3 runs to 16 residues. CDR3 loop: CASSSGQVKSSYEQYF. The CDR3 nucleotides read TGTGCCAGCAGCTCGGGACAGGTCAAGAGCTCCTACGAGCAGTACTTC.

The chain couples TRBV4-1 to TRBJ2-1; D gene unclear. The CDR3 spans 16 residues. Germline assignment: CDR1 MGHRA and CDR2 YSYEKL. V shed 3 bases and J shed 1 base, with 13 bases lying between them. The CDR3 here is CASSHPTLGSYNEQFF. For the CDR3, the DNA is TGCGCCAGCAGCCACCCGACTCTAGGGTCCTACAATGAGCAGTTCTTC.

V gene TRBV7-9 combines with J gene TRBJ1-5; unclear D gene. Germline V gene sequence: CDR1 SEHNR, CDR2 FQNEAQ (reference sequence). V lost 4 bases and J 3 bases, leaving 10 bases between the germline ends. CDR3 size: 14 residues. The CDR3 DNA follows: TGTGCCAGCAGCTCCAACAGCGCCAATCAGCCCCAGCATTTT. Amino acid sequence: CASSSNSANQPQHF.

V and J are TRBV12-3 or TRBV12-4 and TRBJ1-6; 7 bases match TRBD1. This CDR3 contains 15 residues. V was pared by 8 bases and J by 10 bases, with 14 bases of the junction left unmatched. The CDR3 loop reads CASFYQGGARSPLHF. As DNA, the CDR3 is TGTGCCAGCTTTTACCAGGGGGGCGCGAGGTCACCCCTCCACTTT.

The rearrangement links TRBV7-8 to TRBJ1-2, with 9 bases that match TRBD1. J lost 6 bases, V lost 5 bases, and 10 bases had no gene match. The CDR3 extends over 15 amino acids. CDR1 and CDR2 from the germline V gene are SGHVS and FQNEAQ. The CDR3 loop reads CASSDIGTGNDGYTF. The CDR3, as DNA: TGTGCCAGCAGCGATATTGGGACAGGGAATGATGGCTACACCTTC.

The rearrangement uses TRBV4-1 and TRBJ1-1, with a tentative D call TRBD1 (5 bases). The CDR3 length is 15 residues. Per the germline V gene, CDR1 is MGHRA and CDR2 is YSYEKL. V shed 0 bases and J shed 1 base, with 9 bases lying between them. CDR3 sequence: CASSQEGPANTEAFF. The CDR3 DNA follows: TGCGCCAGCAGCCAAGAGGGGCCGGCGAACACTGAAGCTTTCTTT.

This sequence joins TRBV7-9 and TRBJ2-1, with D uncertain. This CDR3 region has 13 residues. Germline V gene data show CDR1 as SEHNR and CDR2 as FQNEAQ (reference sequence). V was clipped by 5 bases and J by 8 bases, with 13 bases between them. CDR3 DNA: TGTGCCAGCAGCAGACACGGCCGCCATGAGCAGTTCTTC. Its translation is CASSRHGRHEQFF.

The chain carries TRBV6-8 and TRBJ2-1; 7 nucleotides line up with TRBD2. Trimming removed 4 bases from V and 4 bases from J; junction bases left unmatched: 7. CDR1 and CDR2 from the germline V gene are MNHGY and SAAAGT. CDR3 length: 15 amino acids. The CDR3 loop reads CASSSGGSAYNEQFF. The CDR3 DNA sequence: TGTGCCAGCAGTTCGGGCGGGAGCGCTTACAATGAGCAGTTCTTC.

This clonotype was seen more than once but under ten times. The chain employs TRBV6-1 and TRBJ1-1; possible D gene TRBD1, 5 bases. The V end lost 7 bases, the J end lost 12 bases, and 15 bases lay between the germline ends. The CDR3 runs to 11 residues. Looked up from germline, CDR1 is MNHNS and CDR2 is SASEGT. In nucleotides, the CDR3 is TGTGCCAGCATTCAGGGAATTGGGACTTTCTTT. It translates to CASIQGIGTFF.

The V gene is TRBV19, the J gene TRBJ1-1; D is uncertain. Germline assignment: CDR1 LNHDA and CDR2 SQIVND (reference sequence). Trimming cost V 1 base and J 10 bases, with 10 bases left between them. The CDR3 contains 12 residues. In DNA, the CDR3 is TGTGCCAGTAGTATAGGCCAGGTCAGAGCTTTCTTT. This gives the protein CASSIGQVRAFF.

This chain links TRBV12-3 or TRBV12-4 with TRBJ2-1, with TRBD2 matching over 8 bases. CDR3 size: 12 residues. Trimming removed 2 bases from V and 13 bases from J; junction bases left unmatched: 4. CDR3 region: CASSLNGRAQFF. CDR3 coding DNA: TGTGCCAGCAGTTTAAACGGGAGGGCCCAGTTCTTC.

This clonotype was detected a few times. The V gene is TRBV30, the J gene TRBJ1-5, with a possible D match to TRBD1 (5 bases). The CDR3 extends over 14 amino acids. Trimming cost V 5 bases and J 0 bases, with 11 bases left between them. From germline, CDR1 is GTSNPN and CDR2 SVGIG (reference sequence). The CDR3 is CAWQTDHSNQPQHF. CDR3 DNA: TGTGCCTGGCAGACAGACCATAGCAATCAGCCCCAGCATTTT.